This entry concerns a single T cell receptor (beta chain). The antigen remains undetermined. The data were taken from a study of vaccination and CD4 T cells after COVID-19. The treatment here: approximately nine-day PBMC culture with coronavirus spike peptide pools or control peptides (ViraFEST assay). Sequencing of cultured CD4+ T cell DNA used the Oncomine TCR Beta short-read assay. MiXCR, run by TCRdb on the PCR reads, gives a single entry per CDR3 protein. Of 5,500 or so distinct CDR3 sequences listed, about two thirds are singletons. CDR1 and CDR2 (germline): MDHEN, SYDVKM. V was pared by 2 bases and J by 3 bases, with 7 bases between. The CDR3 sequence is 13 residues long.

This sequence originates from a human donor who had recovered from COVID-19. V usage is TRBV28 and J usage is TRBJ1-2; no clear D. Sequencing was done on a sample of CD4+ T cells from blood, cultured in vitro. The CDR3 region has the DNA TGTGCCAGCAGTTTAAAGGCCTACTATGGCTACACCTTC. Encoded protein: CASSLKAYYGYTF.